This T cell receptor beta chain was profiled in a study of beta chain features in type 1 diabetes. As every portion of the isolated RNA was reverse transcribed, the sequencing read expressed TCRB transcripts. Using immunoSEQ multiplex PCR, the repertoire was profiled, and TCRdb retains in-frame clones only, with some absent. In the table there are almost 350,000 clones, 15% to 20% of which are singletons. There are 16 residues in the CDR3. Germline V gene data show CDR1 as SGHKS and CDR2 as YYEKEE (reference sequence). With 4 bases clipped from V and 3 bases from J, the junction kept 9 bases outside the gene matches.

The source material was naive CD4+ T cells from blood. The TCR originated in a woman aged 18-29 years in good health. This sequence joins TRBV5-5 and TRBJ2-1, with 8 bases aligning to TRBD1. CDR3 in DNA: TGTGCCAGCAGCCCAGCAGGGGGCCGGATCTACAATGAGCAGTTCTTC. Encoded protein: CASSPAGGRIYNEQFF.